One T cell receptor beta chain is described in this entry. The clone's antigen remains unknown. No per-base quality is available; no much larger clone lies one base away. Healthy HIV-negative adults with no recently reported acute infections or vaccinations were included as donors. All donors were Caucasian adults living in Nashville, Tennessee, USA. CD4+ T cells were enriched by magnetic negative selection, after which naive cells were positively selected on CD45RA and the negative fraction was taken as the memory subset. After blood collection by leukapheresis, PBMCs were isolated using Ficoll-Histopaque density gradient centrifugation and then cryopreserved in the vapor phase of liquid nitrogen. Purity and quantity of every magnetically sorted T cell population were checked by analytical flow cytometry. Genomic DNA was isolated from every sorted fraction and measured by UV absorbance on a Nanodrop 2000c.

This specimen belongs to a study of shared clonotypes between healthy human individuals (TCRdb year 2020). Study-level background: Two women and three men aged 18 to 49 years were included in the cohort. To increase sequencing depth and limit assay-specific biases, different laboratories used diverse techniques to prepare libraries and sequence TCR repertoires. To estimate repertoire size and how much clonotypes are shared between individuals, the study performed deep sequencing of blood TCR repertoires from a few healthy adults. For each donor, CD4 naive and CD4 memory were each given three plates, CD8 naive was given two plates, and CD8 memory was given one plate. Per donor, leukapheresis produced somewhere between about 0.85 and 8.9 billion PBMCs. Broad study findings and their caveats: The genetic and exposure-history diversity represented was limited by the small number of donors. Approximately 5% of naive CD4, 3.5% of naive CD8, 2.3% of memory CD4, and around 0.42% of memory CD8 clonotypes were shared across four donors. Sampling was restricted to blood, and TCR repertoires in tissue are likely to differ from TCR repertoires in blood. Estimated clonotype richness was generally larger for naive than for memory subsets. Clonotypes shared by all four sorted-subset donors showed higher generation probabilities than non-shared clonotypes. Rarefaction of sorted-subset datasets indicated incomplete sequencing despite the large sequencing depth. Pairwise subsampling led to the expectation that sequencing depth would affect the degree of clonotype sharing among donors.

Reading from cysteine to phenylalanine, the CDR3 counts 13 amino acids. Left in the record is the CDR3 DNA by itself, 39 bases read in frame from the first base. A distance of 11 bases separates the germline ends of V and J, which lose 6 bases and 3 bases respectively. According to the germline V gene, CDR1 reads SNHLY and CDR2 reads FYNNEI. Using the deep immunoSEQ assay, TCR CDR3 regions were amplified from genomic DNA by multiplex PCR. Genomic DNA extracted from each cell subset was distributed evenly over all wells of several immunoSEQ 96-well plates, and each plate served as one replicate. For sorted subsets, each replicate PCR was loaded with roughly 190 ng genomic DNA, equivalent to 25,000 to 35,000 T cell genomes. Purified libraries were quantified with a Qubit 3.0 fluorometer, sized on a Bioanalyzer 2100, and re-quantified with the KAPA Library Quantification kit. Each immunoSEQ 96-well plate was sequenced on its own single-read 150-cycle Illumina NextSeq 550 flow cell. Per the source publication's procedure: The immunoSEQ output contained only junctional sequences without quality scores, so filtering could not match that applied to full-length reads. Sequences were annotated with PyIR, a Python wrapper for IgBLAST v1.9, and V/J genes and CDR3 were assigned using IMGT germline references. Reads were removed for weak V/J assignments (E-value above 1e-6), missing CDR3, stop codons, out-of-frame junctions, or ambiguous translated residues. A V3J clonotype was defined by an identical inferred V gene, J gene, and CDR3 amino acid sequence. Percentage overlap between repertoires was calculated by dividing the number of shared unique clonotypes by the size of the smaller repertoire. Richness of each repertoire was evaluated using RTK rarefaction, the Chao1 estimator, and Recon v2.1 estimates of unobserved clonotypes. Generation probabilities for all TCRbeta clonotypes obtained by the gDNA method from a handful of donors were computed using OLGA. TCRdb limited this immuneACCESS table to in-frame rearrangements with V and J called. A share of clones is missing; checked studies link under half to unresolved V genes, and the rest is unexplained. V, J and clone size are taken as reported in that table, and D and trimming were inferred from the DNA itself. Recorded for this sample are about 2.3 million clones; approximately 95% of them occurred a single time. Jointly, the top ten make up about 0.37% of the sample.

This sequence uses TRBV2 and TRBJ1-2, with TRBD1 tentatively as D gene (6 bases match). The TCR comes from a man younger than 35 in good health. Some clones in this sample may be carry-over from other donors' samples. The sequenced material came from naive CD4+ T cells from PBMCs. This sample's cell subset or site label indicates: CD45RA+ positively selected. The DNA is TGTGCCAGCAGCTACAGGGTGTACTATGGCTACACCTTC. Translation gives CASSYRVYYGYTF.